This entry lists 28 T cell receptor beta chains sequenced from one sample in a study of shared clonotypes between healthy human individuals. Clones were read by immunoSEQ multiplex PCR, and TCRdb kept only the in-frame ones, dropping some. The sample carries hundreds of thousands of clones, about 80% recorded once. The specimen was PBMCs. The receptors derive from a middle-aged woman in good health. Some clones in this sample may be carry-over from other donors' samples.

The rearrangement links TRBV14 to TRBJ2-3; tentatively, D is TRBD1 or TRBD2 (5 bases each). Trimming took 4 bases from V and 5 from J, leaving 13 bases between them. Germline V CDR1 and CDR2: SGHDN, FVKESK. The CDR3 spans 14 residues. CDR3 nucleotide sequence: TGTGCCAGCAGCCTATGGGGCGGAGGAGATACGCAGTATTTT. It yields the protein CASSLWGGGDTQYF.

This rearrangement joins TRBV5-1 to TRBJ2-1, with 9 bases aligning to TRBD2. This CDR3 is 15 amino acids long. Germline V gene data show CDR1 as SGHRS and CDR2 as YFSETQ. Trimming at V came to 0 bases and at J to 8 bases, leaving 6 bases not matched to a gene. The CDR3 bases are TGCGCCAGCAGCTTGGAAGGGACTAGCATCGATGAGCAGTTCTTC. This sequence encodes CASSLEGTSIDEQFF.

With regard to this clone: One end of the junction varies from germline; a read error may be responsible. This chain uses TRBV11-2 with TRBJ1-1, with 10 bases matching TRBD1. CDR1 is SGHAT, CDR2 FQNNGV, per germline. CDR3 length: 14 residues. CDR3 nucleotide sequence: TGTGCCAGCAGCTTAGGTCGACAGGGGGCTGAAGCTTTCTTC. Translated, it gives CASSLGRQGAEAFF. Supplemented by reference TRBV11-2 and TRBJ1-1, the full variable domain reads EAGVAQSPRYKIIEKRQSVAFWCNPISGHATLYWYQQILGQGPKLLIQFQNNGVVDDSQLPKDRFSAERLKGVDSTLKIQPAKLEDSAVYLCASSLGRQGAEAFFGQGTRLTVV.

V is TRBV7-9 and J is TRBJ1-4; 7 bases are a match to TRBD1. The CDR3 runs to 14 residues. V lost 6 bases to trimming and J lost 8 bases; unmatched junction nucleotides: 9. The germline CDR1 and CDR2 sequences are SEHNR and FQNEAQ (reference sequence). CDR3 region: CASSQQGSREKLFF. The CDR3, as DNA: TGTGCCAGCAGTCAACAGGGGAGCAGGGAAAAACTGTTTTTT.

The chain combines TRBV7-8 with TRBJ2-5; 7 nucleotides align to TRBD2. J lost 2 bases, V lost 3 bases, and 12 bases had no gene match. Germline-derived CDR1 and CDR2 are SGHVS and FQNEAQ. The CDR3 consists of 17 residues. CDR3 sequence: CASSFRIGLGGQETQYF. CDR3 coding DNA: TGTGCCAGCAGCTTTCGTATCGGACTGGGGGGGCAAGAGACCCAGTACTTC. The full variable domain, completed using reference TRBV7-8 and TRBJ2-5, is GAGVSQSPRYKVAKRGQDVALRCDPISGHVSLFWYQQALGQGPEFLTYFQNEAQLDKSGLPSDRFFAERPEGSVSTLKIQRTQQEDSAVYLCASSFRIGLGGQETQYFGPGTRLLVL.

The CDR3 reads CASSVRQGYGYTF. The CDR3 coding sequence is TGTGCCAGCAGCGTCCGACAGGGCTATGGCTACACCTTC. This rearrangement joins TRBV5-4 to TRBJ1-2; 7 bases are a match to TRBD1. Germline trimming cut 4 bases from V and 4 bases from J; bases unmatched to any gene: 4. The CDR3 totals 13 residues. Germline lookup yields CDR1 SGHNT and CDR2 YYREEE (reference sequence).

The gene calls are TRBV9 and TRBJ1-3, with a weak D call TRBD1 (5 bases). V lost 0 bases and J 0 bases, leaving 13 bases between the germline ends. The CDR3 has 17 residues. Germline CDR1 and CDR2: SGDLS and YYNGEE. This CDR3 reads CASSVAGRGPSGNTIYF. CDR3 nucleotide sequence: TGTGCCAGCAGCGTAGCAGGGAGGGGTCCCTCTGGAAACACCATATATTTT.

DNA for the CDR3: TGTGCCAGTAGTTCGACTAGCGGGAGTTACGAGCAGTACTTC. Protein sequence: CASSSTSGSYEQYF. The chain uses TRBV19 and TRBJ2-7; 12 positions agree with TRBD2. The germline gives CDR1 LNHDA, CDR2 SQIVND (reference sequence). V dropped 5 bases and J dropped 4; count of bases not matched to a gene: 3. This CDR3 has 14 amino acids.

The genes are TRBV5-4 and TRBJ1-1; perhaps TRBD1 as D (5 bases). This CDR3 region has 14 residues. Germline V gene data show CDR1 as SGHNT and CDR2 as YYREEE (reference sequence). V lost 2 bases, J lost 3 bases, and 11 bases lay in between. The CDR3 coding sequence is TGTGCCAGCAGCTTAGTGGGGGGGGACACTGAAGCTTTCTTT. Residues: CASSLVGGDTEAFF. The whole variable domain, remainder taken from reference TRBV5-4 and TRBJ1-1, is ETGVTQSPTHLIKTRGQQVTLRCSSQSGHNTVSWYQQALGQGPQFIFQYYREEENGRGNFPPRFSGLQFPNYSSELNVNALELDDSALYLCASSLVGGDTEAFFGQGTRLTVV.

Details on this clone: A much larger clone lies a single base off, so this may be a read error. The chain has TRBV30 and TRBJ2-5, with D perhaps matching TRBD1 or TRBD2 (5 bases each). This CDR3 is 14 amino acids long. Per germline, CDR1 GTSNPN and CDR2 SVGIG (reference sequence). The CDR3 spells CAWRPGTAQETRYF. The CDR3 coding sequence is TGTGCCTGGAGACCCGGGACCGCCCAAGAGACCCGGTACTTC.

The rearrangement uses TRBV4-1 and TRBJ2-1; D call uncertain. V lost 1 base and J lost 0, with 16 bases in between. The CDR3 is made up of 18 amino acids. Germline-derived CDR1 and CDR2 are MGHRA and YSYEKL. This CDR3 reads CASSQGYWQMSSYNEQFF. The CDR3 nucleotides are TGCGCCAGCAGCCAAGGGTATTGGCAAATGAGCTCCTACAATGAGCAGTTCTTC.

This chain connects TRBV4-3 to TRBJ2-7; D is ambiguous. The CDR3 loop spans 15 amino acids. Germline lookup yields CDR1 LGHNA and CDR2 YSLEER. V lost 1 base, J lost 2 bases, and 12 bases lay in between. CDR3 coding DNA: TGCGCCAGCAGCCAAGTCGCAGGCTCCGCCTACGAGCAGTACTTC. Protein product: CASSQVAGSAYEQYF.

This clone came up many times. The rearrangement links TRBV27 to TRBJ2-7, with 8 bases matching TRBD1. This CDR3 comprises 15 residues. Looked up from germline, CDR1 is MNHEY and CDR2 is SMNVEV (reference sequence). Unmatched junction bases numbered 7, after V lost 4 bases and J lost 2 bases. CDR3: CASSSDRQGTYEQYF. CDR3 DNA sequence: TGTGCCAGCAGTTCTGATCGACAGGGGACCTACGAGCAGTACTTC.

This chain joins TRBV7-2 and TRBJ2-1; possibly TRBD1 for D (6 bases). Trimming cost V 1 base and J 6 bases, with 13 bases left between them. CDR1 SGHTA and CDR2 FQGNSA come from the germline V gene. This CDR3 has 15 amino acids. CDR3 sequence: CASSLVWGRSNEQFF. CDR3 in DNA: TGTGCCAGCAGCTTAGTTTGGGGGCGAAGCAATGAGCAGTTCTTC.

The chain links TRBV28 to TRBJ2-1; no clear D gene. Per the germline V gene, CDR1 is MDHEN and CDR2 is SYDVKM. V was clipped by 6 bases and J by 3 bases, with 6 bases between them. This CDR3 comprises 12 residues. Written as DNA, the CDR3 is TGTGCCAGCAGGAAGGGCTACAATGAGCAGTTCTTC. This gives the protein CASRKGYNEQFF.

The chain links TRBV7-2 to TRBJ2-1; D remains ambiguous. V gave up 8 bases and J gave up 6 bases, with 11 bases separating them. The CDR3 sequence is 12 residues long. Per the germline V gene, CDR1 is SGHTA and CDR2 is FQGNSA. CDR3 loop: CASAATSNEQFF. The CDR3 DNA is TGTGCCAGCGCGGCTACCTCCAATGAGCAGTTCTTC.

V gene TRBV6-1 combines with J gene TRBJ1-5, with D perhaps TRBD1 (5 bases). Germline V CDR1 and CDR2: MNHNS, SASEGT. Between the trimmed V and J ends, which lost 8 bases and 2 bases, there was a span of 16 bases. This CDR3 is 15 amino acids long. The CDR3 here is CASGGHWDGNQPQHF. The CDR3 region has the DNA TGTGCCAGCGGCGGACACTGGGATGGCAATCAGCCCCAGCATTTT.

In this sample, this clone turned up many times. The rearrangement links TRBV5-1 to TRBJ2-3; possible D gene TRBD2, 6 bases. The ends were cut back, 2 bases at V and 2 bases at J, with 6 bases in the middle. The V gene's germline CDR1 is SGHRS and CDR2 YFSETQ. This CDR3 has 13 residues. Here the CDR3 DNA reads TGCGCCAGCAGCTTACTAGCCACAGATACGCAGTATTTT. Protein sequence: CASSLLATDTQYF.

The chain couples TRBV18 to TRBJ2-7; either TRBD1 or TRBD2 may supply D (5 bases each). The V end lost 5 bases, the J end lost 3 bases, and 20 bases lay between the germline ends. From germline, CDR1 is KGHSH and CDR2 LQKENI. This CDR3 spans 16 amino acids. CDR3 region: CASSFYPGTESYEQYF. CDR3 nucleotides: TGTGCCAGCTCATTCTACCCTGGGACCGAGAGCTACGAGCAGTACTTC.

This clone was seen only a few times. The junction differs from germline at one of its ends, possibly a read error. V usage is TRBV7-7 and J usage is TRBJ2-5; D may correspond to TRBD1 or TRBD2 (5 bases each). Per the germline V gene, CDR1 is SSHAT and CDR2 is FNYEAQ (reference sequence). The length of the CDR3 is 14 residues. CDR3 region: CASSLGGTLETQYF. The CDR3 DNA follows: TGTGCTAGCAGCTTAGGTGGGACCTTGGAGACCCAGTACTTC.

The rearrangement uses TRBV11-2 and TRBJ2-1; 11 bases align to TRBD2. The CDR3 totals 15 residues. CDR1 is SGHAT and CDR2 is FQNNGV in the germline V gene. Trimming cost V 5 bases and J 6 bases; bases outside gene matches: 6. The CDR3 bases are TGTGCCAGCAGCCCGGGGACTAGCGGCCTCAATGAGCAGTTCTTC. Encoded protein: CASSPGTSGLNEQFF.

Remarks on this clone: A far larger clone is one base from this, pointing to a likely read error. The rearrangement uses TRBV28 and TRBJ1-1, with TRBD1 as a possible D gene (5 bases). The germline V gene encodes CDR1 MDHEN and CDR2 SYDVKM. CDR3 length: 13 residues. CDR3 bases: TGTGCCAGTAGTTCCACAGGGAACACTGAAGCTTTCTTT. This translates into CASSSTGNTEAFF.

The CDR3 protein is CASSYVRSLETQYF. In nucleotides, the CDR3 is TGTGCCAGCAGTTATGTTCGGAGTTTAGAGACCCAGTACTTC. The chain uses TRBV6-6 and TRBJ2-5; D is ambiguous. The CDR3 is made up of 14 amino acids. CDR1 MNHNY and CDR2 SVGAGI come from the germline V gene (reference sequence). Trimming shortened V by 3 bases and J by 4 bases, and 12 bases separated the two germline ends.

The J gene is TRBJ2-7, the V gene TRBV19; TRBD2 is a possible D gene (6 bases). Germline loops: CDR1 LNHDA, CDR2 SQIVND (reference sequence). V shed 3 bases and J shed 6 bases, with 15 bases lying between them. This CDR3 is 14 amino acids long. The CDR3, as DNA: TGTGCCAGTAGTATTCCCGGGGAGGTCAGCGAGCAGTACTTC. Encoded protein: CASSIPGEVSEQYF.

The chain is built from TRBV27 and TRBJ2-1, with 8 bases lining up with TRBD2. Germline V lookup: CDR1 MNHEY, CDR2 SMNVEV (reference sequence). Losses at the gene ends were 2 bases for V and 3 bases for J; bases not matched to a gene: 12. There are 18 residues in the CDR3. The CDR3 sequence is CASSLTPSGREVYNEQFF. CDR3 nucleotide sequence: TGTGCCAGCAGTTTAACCCCCTCCGGGCGGGAGGTCTACAATGAGCAGTTCTTC.

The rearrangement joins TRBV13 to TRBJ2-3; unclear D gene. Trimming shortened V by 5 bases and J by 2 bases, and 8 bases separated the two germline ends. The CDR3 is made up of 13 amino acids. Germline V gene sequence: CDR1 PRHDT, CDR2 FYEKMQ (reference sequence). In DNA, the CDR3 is TGTGCCAGCAGCCCGGACCTCACAGATACGCAGTATTTT. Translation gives CASSPDLTDTQYF.

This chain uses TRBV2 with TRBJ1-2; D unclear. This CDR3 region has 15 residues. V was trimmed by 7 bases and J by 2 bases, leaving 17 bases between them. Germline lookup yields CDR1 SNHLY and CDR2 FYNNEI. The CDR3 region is CASTSNKVANYGYTF. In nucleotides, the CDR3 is TGTGCCAGCACCTCGAACAAGGTGGCGAACTATGGCTACACCTTC.

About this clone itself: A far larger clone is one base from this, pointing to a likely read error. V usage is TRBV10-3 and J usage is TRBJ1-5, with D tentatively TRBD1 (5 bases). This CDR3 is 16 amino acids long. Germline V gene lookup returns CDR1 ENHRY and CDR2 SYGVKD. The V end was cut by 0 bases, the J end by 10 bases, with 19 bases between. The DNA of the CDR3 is TGTGCCATCAGTGAGTCAGTGCACCAGGGTGACGGTCCCCAGCATTTT. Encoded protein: CAISESVHQGDGPQHF.